The source of this TCR beta chain is a study of T cells in Graves' hyperthyroidism and ophthalmopathy. Patients showing uncontrolled infection, other autoimmune disease, pregnancy or lactation were ineligible. Every diagnosis used clinical symptoms, serum thyroxine and TRAb, thyroid ultrasound and orbital computed tomography. Amplified TCR beta CDR3 regions came from RNA transcripts. Researchers ran a first-round RT-PCR on the TCR CDR3 using the HTBI primer set. TCRdb used MiXCR to reprocess the multiplex PCR reads, holding one entry per CDR3 protein. Among 540,000 or so distinct CDR3 sequences listed, about 45% were seen once. This clonotype came up many times. The V segment lost 10 bases and the J segment 2 bases; nucleotides outside the gene matches: 16. The CDR3 runs to 18 residues. In germline, CDR1 is SEHNR, CDR2 FQNEAQ (reference sequence).

The sequencing input was peripheral blood or thyroid tissue (not recorded which). The origin of this receptor is an adult woman with Graves' disease, either hyperthyroidism or ophthalmopathy (not recorded which). The chain combines TRBV7-9 with TRBJ2-5, with TRBD2 identical over 13 bases. CDR3 sequence (DNA): TGTGCCACTTCGAACGCCCGGTGGGGACTAGCGGGACAAGAGACCCAGTACTTC. It is translated as CATSNARWGLAGQETQYF. The entire variable domain, with the rest obtained from reference TRBV7-9 and TRBJ2-5, is as follows: DTGVSQNPRHKITKRGQNVTFRCDPISEHNRLYWYRQTLGQGPEFLTYFQNEAQLEKSRLLSDRFSAERPKGSFSTLEIQRTEQGDSAMYLCATSNARWGLAGQETQYFGPGTRLLVL.